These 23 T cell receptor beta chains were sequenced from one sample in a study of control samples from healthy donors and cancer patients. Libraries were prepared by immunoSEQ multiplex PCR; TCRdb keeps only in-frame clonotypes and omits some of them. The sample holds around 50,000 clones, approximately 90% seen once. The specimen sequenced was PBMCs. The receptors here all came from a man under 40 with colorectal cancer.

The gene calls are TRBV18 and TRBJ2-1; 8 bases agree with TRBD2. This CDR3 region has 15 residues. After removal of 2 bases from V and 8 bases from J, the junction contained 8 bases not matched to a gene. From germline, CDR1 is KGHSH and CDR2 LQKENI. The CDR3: CASSPVGGAGYEQFF. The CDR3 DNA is TGTGCCAGCTCACCAGTCGGGGGGGCCGGGTATGAGCAGTTCTTC.

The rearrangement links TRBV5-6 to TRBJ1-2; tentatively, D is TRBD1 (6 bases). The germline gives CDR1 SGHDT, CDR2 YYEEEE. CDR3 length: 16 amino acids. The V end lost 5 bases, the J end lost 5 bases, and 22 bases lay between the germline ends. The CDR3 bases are TGTGCCAGCAGTCCGAACCTTGGAGGGGGAGGGTATGGCTACACCTTC. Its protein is CASSPNLGGGGYGYTF.

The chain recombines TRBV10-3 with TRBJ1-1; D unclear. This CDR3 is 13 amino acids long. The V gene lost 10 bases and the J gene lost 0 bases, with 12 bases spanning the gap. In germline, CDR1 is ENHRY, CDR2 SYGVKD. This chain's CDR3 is CANGRDMNTEAFF. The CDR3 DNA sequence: TGTGCCAATGGCAGAGACATGAACACTGAAGCTTTCTTT.

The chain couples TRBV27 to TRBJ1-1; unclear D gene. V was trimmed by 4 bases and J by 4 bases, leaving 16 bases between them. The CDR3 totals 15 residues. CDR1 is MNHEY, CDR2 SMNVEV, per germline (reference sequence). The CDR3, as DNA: TGTGCCAGCAGTTCGTCGCGGCTCCTGGGCACTGAAGCTTTCTTT. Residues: CASSSSRLLGTEAFF.

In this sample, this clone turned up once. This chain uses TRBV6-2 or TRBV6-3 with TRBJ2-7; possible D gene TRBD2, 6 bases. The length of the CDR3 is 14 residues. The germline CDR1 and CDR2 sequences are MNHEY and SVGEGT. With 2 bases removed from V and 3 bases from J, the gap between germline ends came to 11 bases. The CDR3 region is CASSYRDFFYEQYV. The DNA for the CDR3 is TGTGCCAGCAGTTACAGGGACTTCTTCTACGAGCAGTACGTC.

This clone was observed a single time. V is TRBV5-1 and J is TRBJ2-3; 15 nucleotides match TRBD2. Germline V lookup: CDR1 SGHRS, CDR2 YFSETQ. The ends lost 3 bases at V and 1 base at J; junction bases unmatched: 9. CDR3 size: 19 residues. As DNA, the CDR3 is TGCGCCAGCAGCTCTCTGGGACTAGCGGGGGGCCACCGCACAGATACGCAGTATTTT. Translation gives CASSSLGLAGGHRTDTQYF.

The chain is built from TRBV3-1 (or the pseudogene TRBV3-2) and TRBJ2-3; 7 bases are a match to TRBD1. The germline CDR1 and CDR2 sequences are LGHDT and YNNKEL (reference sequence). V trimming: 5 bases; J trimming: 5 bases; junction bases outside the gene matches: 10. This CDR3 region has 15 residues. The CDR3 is CASSEGQTSRDTQYF. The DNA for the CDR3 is TGTGCCAGCAGCGAGGGACAGACCTCAAGAGATACGCAGTATTTT.

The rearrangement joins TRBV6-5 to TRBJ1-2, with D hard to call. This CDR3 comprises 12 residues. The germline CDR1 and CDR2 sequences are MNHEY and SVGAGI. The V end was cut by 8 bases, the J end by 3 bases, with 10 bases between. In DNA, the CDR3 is TGTGCCAGCCGTCGGGTGGACTATGGCTACACCTTC. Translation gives CASRRVDYGYTF.

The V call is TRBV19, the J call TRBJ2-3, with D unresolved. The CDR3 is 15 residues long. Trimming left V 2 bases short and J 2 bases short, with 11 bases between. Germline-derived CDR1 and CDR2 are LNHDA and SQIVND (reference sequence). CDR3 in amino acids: CASSINAGYTDTQYF. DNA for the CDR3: TGTGCCAGTAGTATAAACGCCGGTTACACAGATACGCAGTATTTT.

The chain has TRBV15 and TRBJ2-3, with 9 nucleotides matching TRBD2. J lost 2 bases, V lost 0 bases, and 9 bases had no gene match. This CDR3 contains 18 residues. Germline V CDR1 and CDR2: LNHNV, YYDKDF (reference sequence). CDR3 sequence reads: CATSRDVSSGAITDTQYF. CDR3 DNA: TGTGCCACCAGCAGAGATGTCTCTAGCGGGGCGATCACAGATACGCAGTATTTT.

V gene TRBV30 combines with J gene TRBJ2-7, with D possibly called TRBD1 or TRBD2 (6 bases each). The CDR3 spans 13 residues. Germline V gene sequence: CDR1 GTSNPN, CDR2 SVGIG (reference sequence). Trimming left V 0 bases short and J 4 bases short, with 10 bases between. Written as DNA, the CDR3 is TGTGCCTGGAGTGTACAAGGGGGGTACGAGCAGTACTTC. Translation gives CAWSVQGGYEQYF.

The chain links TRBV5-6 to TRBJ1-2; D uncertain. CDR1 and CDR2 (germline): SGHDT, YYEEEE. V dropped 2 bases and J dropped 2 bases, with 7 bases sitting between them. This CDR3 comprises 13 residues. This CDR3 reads CASSFPGNYGYTF. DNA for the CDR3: TGTGCCAGCAGCTTTCCGGGCAACTATGGCTACACCTTC.

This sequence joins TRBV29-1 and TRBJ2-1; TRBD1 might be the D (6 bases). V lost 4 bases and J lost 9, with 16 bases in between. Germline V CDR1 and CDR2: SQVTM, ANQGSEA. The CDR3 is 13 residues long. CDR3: CSVAGQPQTEQFF. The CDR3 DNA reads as TGCAGCGTTGCTGGACAGCCTCAGACTGAGCAGTTCTTC.

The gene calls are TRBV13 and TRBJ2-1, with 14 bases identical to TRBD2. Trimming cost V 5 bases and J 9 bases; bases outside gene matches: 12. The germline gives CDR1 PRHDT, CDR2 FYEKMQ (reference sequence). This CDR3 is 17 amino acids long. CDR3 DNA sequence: TGTGCCAGCAGCCGATCTATAGGACTAGCGGGGGGCACTGAGCAGTTCTTC. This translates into CASSRSIGLAGGTEQFF.

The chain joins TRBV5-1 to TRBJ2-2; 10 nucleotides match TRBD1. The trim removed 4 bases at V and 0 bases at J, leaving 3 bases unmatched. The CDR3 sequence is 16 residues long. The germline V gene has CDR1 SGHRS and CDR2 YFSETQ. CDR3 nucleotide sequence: TGCGCCAGCAGCCGGGGGACAGGGGCGAACACCGGGGAGCTGTTTTTT. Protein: CASSRGTGANTGELFF.

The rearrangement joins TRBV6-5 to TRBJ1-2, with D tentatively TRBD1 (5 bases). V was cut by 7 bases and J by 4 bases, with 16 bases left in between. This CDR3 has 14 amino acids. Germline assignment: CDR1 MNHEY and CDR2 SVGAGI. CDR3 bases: TGTGCCAGCAAGGCGGGGGGAGGGTTCTATGGCTACACCTTC. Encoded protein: CASKAGGGFYGYTF.

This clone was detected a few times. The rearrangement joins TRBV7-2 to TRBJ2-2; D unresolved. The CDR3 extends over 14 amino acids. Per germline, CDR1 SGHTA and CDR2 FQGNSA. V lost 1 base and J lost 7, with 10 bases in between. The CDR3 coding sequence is TGTGCCAGCAGCTTAGTAGAACACATCGGGGAGCTGTTTTTT. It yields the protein CASSLVEHIGELFF.

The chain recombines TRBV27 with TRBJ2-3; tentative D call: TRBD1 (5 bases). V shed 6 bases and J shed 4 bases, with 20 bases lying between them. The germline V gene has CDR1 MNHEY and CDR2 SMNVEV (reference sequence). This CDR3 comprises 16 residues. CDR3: CASSRQSPLGADTQYF. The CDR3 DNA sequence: TGTGCCAGCAGCCGACAGTCACCCCTTGGGGCAGATACGCAGTATTTT.

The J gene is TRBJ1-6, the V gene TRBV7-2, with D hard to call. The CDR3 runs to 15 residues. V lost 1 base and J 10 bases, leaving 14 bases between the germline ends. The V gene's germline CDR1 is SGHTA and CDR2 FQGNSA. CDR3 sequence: CASSLVGRGWSPLHF. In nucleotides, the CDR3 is TGTGCCAGCAGCTTAGTAGGGCGAGGGTGGTCACCCCTCCACTTT.

Written as DNA, the CDR3 is TGTGCCATCACCCACAACGCCGGGACAGGACGGGAAGGACATCCCACAGATACGCAGTATTTT. Translating it yields CAITHNAGTGREGHPTDTQYF. The chain employs TRBV10-3 and TRBJ2-3, with 8 bases matching TRBD1. The trim removed 7 bases at V and 2 bases at J, leaving 26 bases unmatched. Germline CDR1 and CDR2: ENHRY and SYGVKD. The CDR3 contains 21 residues.

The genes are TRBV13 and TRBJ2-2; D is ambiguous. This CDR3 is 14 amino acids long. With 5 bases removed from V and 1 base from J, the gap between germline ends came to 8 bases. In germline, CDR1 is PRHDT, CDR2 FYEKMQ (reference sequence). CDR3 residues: CASSVRQNTGELFF. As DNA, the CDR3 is TGTGCCAGCAGCGTACGCCAGAACACCGGGGAGCTGTTTTTT.

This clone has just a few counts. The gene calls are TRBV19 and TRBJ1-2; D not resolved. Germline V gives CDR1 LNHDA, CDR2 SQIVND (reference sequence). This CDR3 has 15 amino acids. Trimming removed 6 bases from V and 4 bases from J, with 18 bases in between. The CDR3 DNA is TGTGCCAGTAGAGAAACGTCGGCAGGCCGCTATGGCTACACCTTC. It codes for CASRETSAGRYGYTF.

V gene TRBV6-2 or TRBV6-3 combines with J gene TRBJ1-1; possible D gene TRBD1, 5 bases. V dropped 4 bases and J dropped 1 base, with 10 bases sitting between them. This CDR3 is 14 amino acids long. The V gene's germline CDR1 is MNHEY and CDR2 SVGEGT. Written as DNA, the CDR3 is TGTGCCAGCAGTTCCTGGGACCGGAACACTGAAGCTTTCTTT. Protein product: CASSSWDRNTEAFF.